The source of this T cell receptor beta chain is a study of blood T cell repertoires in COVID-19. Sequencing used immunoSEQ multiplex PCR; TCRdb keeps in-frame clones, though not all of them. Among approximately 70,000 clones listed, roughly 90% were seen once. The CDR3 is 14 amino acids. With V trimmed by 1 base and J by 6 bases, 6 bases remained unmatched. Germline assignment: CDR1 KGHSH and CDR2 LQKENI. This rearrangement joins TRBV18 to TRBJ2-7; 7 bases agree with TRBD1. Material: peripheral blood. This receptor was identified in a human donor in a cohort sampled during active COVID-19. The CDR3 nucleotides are TGTGCCAGCTCACCACGATTGACAGGGATCGAGCAGTACTTC. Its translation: CASSPRLTGIEQYF.